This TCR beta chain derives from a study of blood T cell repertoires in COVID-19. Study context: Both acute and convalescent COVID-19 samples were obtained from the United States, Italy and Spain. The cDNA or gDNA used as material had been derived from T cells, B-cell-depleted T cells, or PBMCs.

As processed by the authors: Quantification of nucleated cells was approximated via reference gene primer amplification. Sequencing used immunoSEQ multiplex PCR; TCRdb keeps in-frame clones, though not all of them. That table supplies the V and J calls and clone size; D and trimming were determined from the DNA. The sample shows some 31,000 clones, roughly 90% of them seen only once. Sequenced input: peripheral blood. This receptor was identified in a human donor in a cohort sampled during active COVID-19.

The CDR3 protein is CASKTTGGGYTF. DNA for the CDR3: TGTGCCAGCAAAACCACAGGGGGCGGCTACACCTTC. The J gene is TRBJ1-2, the V gene TRBV6-4, with 9 bases identical to TRBD1. J was trimmed by 8 bases and V by 7 bases; bases with no gene match: 5. This CDR3 has 12 residues. Germline CDR1 and CDR2: MRHNA and SNTAGT.